The rows below give T cell receptor beta chains drawn from one sample of a study of spatial heterogeneity in lung cancer. One entry per CDR3 protein results from TCRdb running MiXCR on the 5' RACE reads. The table has tens of thousands of distinct CDR3 sequences, about a sixth seen once; the top ten hold more than 30%. Material: lung tumor tissue, obtained at surgery. All receptors come from a female donor with early-stage non-small cell lung cancer. The CDR3 runs from the conserved cysteine through the conserved F or W. Each record gives: CDR3 length, D gene, clone size, V gene, J gene, CDR3 protein, CDR3 DNA. A D gene is named only where the DNA matches it firmly. Size values are once, few and many counts, or a class for expanded clones, and some rows have none.

11	.	many	TRBV5-1	TRBJ2-7	CASSDLFEQYF	TGCGCCAGCAGCGATCTCTTCGAGCAGTACTTC
12	.	many	TRBV20-1	TRBJ2-1	CSAPRLYNEQFF	TGCAGTGCTCCGCGGCTATACAATGAGCAGTTCTTC
14	TRBD1	.	TRBV2	TRBJ2-2	CAPGTGLNTGELFF	TGTGCCCCGGGGACAGGCTTGAACACCGGGGAGCTGTTTTTT
15	TRBD1	medium-sized	TRBV4-1	TRBJ1-2	CASSQDDRANYGYTF	TGCGCCAGCAGCCAGGATGACAGGGCCAACTATGGCTACACCTTC
13	TRBD2	many	TRBV20-1	TRBJ2-1	CSARTASGRDLFF	TGCAGTGCTAGAACGGCTAGCGGGAGGGATCTGTTCTTC
12	.	.	TRBV20-1	TRBJ2-7	CSARPGFYEQYF	TGCAGTGCTCGCCCCGGTTTCTACGAGCAGTACTTC
13	.	medium-sized	TRBV7-2	TRBJ2-1	CASSTYPEGEQFF	TGTGCCAGCAGCACCTACCCAGAGGGTGAGCAGTTCTTC
17	.	many	TRBV7-9	TRBJ2-3	CASSPARPIPSTDTQYF	TGTGCCAGCAGCCCCGCCCGGCCGATCCCGAGCACAGATACGCAGTATTTT
16	TRBD2	few	TRBV20-1	TRBJ2-3	CSAREGLAGGPDTQYF	TGCAGTGCTAGAGAAGGACTAGCGGGAGGGCCAGATACGCAGTATTTT
13	.	few	TRBV5-1	TRBJ2-5	CASNARGKETQYF	TGCGCCAGCAACGCCAGGGGAAAAGAGACCCAGTACTTC
14	.	.	TRBV28	TRBJ2-3	CATSGHYHTDTQYF	TGTGCCACCTCGGGACATTATCACACAGATACGCAGTATTTT
14	TRBD1	many	TRBV29-1	TRBJ2-7	CSVGTGGIAYEQYF	TGCAGCGTGGGGACAGGGGGCATTGCGTACGAGCAGTACTTC
14	.	few	TRBV5-1	TRBJ2-3	CASSFMRDEDTQYF	TGCGCCAGCAGCTTTATGCGGGATGAAGATACGCAGTATTTT
16	TRBD2	few	TRBV7-2	TRBJ2-3	CASSLAGGKRGDTQYF	TGTGCCAGCAGTTTAGCGGGAGGCAAAAGGGGAGATACGCAGTATTTT
15	TRBD1	.	TRBV12-3/TRBV12-4	TRBJ2-2	CASIPGQGGPGELFF	TGTGCCAGCATCCCGGGACAGGGGGGACCCGGGGAGCTGTTTTTT
15	TRBD1	many	TRBV11-2	TRBJ2-1	CASSKTGGSYNEQFF	TGTGCCAGCAGCAAGACAGGGGGGTCCTACAATGAGCAGTTCTTC
15	TRBD2	medium-sized	TRBV10-2	TRBJ2-5	CASSTERGYGETQYF	TGCGCCAGCAGTACGGAGCGGGGGTACGGAGAGACCCAGTACTTC
17	.	few	TRBV5-1	TRBJ2-3	CASSLFPAGTSTDTQYF	TGCGCCAGCAGCTTGTTCCCAGCGGGCACTAGCACAGATACGCAGTATTTT
15	TRBD2	medium-sized	TRBV20-1	TRBJ2-1	CSASPTSGNIGEQFF	TGCAGTGCTAGCCCGACTAGCGGGAATATTGGTGAGCAGTTCTTC
16	TRBD2	many	TRBV7-2	TRBJ2-1	CASSPGRPSGRGEQFF	TGTGCCAGCAGCCCCGGGAGACCTAGCGGGAGGGGTGAGCAGTTCTTC
16	.	.	TRBV27	TRBJ2-2	CASRSRLSLNTGELFF	TGTGCCAGCAGAAGTAGGCTCTCTTTGAACACCGGGGAGCTGTTTTTT
15	TRBD2	.	TRBV18	TRBJ2-1	CASSPPPGGHNEQFF	TGTGCCAGCTCACCACCCCCGGGAGGACACAATGAGCAGTTCTTC
13	.	many	TRBV20-1	TRBJ2-5	CSADGVFQETQYF	TGCAGTGCCGACGGGGTATTCCAAGAGACCCAGTACTTC
13	.	.	TRBV15	TRBJ2-1	CATSRDTYNEQFF	TGTGCCACCAGCAGAGACACGTACAATGAGCAGTTCTTC
12	.	.	TRBV28	TRBJ2-7	CASSLLRDEQYF	TGTGCCAGCAGTTTACTCCGGGACGAGCAGTACTTC
14	.	many	TRBV29-1	TRBJ2-2	CSARGGPNTGELFF	TGCAGTGCCCGAGGTGGACCGAACACCGGGGAGCTGTTTTTT
11	.	many	TRBV25-1	TRBJ2-1	CASETGNEQFF	TGTGCCAGCGAGACGGGCAATGAGCAGTTCTTC
17	.	few	TRBV2	TRBJ1-2	CASSGTKGRGGNYGYTF	TGTGCCAGCAGTGGGACTAAAGGGCGGGGTGGGAACTATGGCTACACCTTC
16	TRBD2	many	TRBV4-1	TRBJ2-5	CASSQDSSGPPGTQYF	TGCGCCAGCAGCCAAGATTCTAGCGGGCCACCGGGGACCCAGTACTTC
15	.	.	TRBV15	TRBJ2-3	CATSGIHRSTDTQYF	TGTGCCACCAGCGGAATACACCGGAGCACAGATACGCAGTATTTT
15	.	few	TRBV5-4	TRBJ2-3	CASSLAGLNTDTQYF	TGTGCCAGCAGCTTGGCGGGACTCAACACAGATACGCAGTATTTT
14	.	few	TRBV12-3/TRBV12-4	TRBJ2-3	CASSEGHSTDTQYF	TGTGCCAGCAGTGAGGGACATTCCACAGATACGCAGTATTTT